This T cell receptor (beta chain) came from a study of cytomegalovirus exposure and HLA in healthy donors (dated by TCRdb to between 2016 and 2019). Looking at the study overall: In an earlier analysis of 450 to 750 of the donors, about 260 Gb of sequence data and about 110 million unique TCR beta sequences from about 179 million T cells were reported. An early release that covered more than 550 HLA-typed donors contained around 330 gigabases of sequencing data and 75 million to 100 million unique TCR sequences. Of the 398 genotyped donors, roughly 80% were placed in the genetic ancestry cluster associated with self-reported Caucasian donors. The study aimed to test whether cataloging public T cell receptors could reveal signatures of past pathogen exposure. The study profiled the T cell repertoires of fewer than 850 subjects by immunosequencing and related them to cytomegalovirus serostatus. In addition to the first cohort of 666 subjects, a separate validation cohort of about 120 different subjects was used. High-throughput TCR immunosequencing, statistical association of individual TCRs with disease status, and machine learning were combined to predict cytomegalovirus infection status. A later analysis re-analyzed previously published TCR beta repertoires from roughly 630 donors and added high-resolution HLA genotyping to study TCR occurrence patterns. Rather than using new phenotypic data, the later analysis identified candidate immune exposures from TCR beta sequences and from how often those sequences occurred across donors. An earlier analysis of some 500 of the donors applied high-throughput TCR beta sequencing to assess whether each TCR beta V gene segment acted as functional or pseudogenic. Donor age, sex, ethnicity and CMV serostatus were collected together with the repertoire data. In a later genetic analysis, genome-wide SNP genotypes for about 65% of the roughly 700 donors were used, and that subset was treated as a discovery cohort. Every repertoire in the discovery cohort had been generated on one and the same sequencing platform. HLA typing covered class I and class II loci at four-digit resolution. Typing coverage varied by locus: roughly 629-640 donors for A, B, C, DRB1 and DQB1; more than 500 for DQA1; 600 to 610 for DPA1; around 490 for DPB1. Five DR-DQ haplotypes were handled as single units for association and clustering because linkage in the cohort was strong. Among roughly 400 genotyped donors of the cohort, an average of approximately 250,000 unique TCR beta nucleotide sequences were sequenced per donor, around 20% of them non-productive.

Library method: the immunoSEQ multiplex PCR assay. For the multiplex PCR, a mixture combining 60 forward primers for TCR Vbeta segments and 13 reverse primers for TCR Jbeta segments was used. A multiplex PCR assay on genomic DNA amplified the CDR3 region of rearranged TCR beta genes. Amplified TCR beta libraries were sequenced as 87-base-pair reads on the Illumina HiSeq System. The authors processed their data as follows. Across the roughly 600 repertoires, a later analysis counted some 80 million unique TCR beta chains, roughly 11 million of which were shared by at least two donors. Raw reads were error-corrected and collapsed into unique sequences with a nearest-neighbor algorithm that merged closely related sequences to remove PCR and sequencing errors. CDR3 sequences were aligned to IMGT reference sequences to assign V, D and J gene segments. For a sequence to be retained, a match of at least six nucleotides to both a V gene segment and a J gene segment was required. Rearrangements were called productive when the CDR3 lacked stop codons and stayed in frame with V and J; all others were non-productive. CDR3 was defined by IMGT convention, running from the second conserved V-encoded cysteine to the conserved J-encoded phenylalanine. In an earlier analysis of roughly 580 of the donors, sequences lacking an unambiguous match to a single V gene segment were excluded. In an earlier analysis of several hundred of the donors, a V segment was called functional when productive rearrangements were above 56.7%, and segregating when the standard deviation between donors exceeded 5%. To diagnose cytomegalovirus status from the catalog of TCR beta chain sequences, a statistical classification framework was built. In a later analysis, V and J genes were assigned by comparing TCR nucleotide sequences against IMGT/GENE-DB human TR gene sequences. Using the TCRdist pipeline, a later analysis assigned CDR3 sequences along with most-parsimonious VDJ recombination scenarios. In a later analysis, each TCR beta chain was defined by its CDR3 amino acid sequence together with its V-gene family, and reads lacking a unique V-gene family were excluded. As a way to deal with suspected cross-contamination and a sequencing artifact, a later analysis dropped nearly 600 nucleotide sequences that were highly shared and had low generation probability. For each public chain, a later analysis derived a clonal expansion index from normalized ranks of inferred template counts within each repertoire. Generation probabilities in a later analysis came from a VDJ recombination model fitted to out-of-frame rearrangements, and those results were checked against IGoR. In a later analysis, TCR-TCR, TCR-HLA and TCR-CMV co-occurrence was scored with hypergeometric tests, and a repertoire-size bias correction was applied to TCR pairs. A later analysis estimated false discovery rates by permuting HLA or CMV assignments 20 times. A later analysis grouped co-occurring TCRs with DBSCAN, adding TCRdist sequence similarity when clustering within HLA-allele-positive subsets. Co-occurrence clustering excluded repertoires with fewer than 30,000 or more than 120,000 public chains, plus five with anomalous nucleotide sharing. The table comes from immuneACCESS by way of TCRdb, which keeps in-frame sequences with V and J called. Part of the clones is missing from these tables; in studies checked, under half for an unresolved V gene and the rest for unknown reasons. That table furnishes V, J and clone size, whereas the DNA furnished D and trimming. Present in this sample are 150,000 to 200,000 clones, around 81% of which were seen just once. The ten largest account for approximately 2% of the sample.

This clone was seen a few times. Its recognized antigen is unknown. Qualities for individual bases were not recorded, and no much larger clone is one base off. Based on the germline V gene (reference sequence), the CDR1 and CDR2 sequences are SGHNT and YYREEE. Including the terminal cysteine and phenylalanine, the CDR3 comprises 11 residues. Only the CDR3 region is kept as DNA, spanning 33 bases read in frame from base 1. Here V drops 4 bases and J drops 14 bases, and the junction holds 2 bases not matched to any gene. Study-wide findings and limitations: For the cohort, immune exposure information was limited to CMV serostatus. Some IMGT-functional V segments, including TRBV6-2 and TRBV6-3, could not be told apart with the 87-base-pair reads, so those segments were excluded. A later analysis associated about 16,000 TCR beta sequences with specific HLA alleles at a false discovery rate of 0.05. A later genetic analysis associated a missense DCLRE1C variant with V-gene and J-gene trimming of TCR beta chains, and an independent cohort replicated the association. In an earlier analysis of several hundred of the donors, most TCR beta V segments were observed in productive rearrangements about 90% or about 30% of the time, broadly matching IMGT annotations. Because HLA typing was missing for some donors at each locus, association tests included only the typed subset. Linkage disequilibrium might explain the correlated functional status among segregating V segments, but an unknown experimental factor could not be excluded. A group of highly shared sequence variants was considered likely to be a technical artifact of the sequencing pipeline. The presence/absence analyses assumed that sequencing depth was roughly uniform across donors, and that assumption may not be true. A later analysis found that HLA-associated TCR beta chains were more clonally expanded and had lower generation probabilities than equally common non-associated chains. A later analysis found that most CMV-associated TCR beta chains appeared HLA-restricted, with HLA associations seemingly driven largely by CMV exposure. When HLA alleles, especially DR and DQ, strongly co-occurred, attributing TCR associations to individual alleles was difficult. A further reported finding was that TCR beta sequences accurately predicted the HLA-A and HLA-B alleles for most subjects in the first cohort. In a later analysis, the rate of TCR association differed among HLA loci, with DRB1 alleles having the most associated TCRs and HLA-C alleles having the fewest. The authors suggested that the approach could potentially be extended to other disease states and immunological phenotypes. Across donors, most TCR sequences were observed very rarely, whereas some public TCRs were present in many individuals. In a later analysis, several top co-occurrence clusters were reported to appear linked to parvovirus B19, influenza, CMV and Epstein-Barr virus. In a later genetic analysis, fewer N-insertions in productive TCRs were reported among donors in an Asian-associated ancestry cluster than the roughly 700-donor mean. In vitro tests confirmed that a few of the cytomegalovirus-associated TCR beta chains recognize cytomegalovirus antigens. Because counts were too low, seventeen rarely observed V segments, including chromosome 9 orphons, were excluded from the earlier analysis of around 590 of the donors. A total of 150 to 200 TCR beta chains were listed by the study as associated with cytomegalovirus. The cohort was sequenced for TCR beta chains only, and without alpha or paired-chain data the features that could be detected were limited. The classifier was reported to diagnose cytomegalovirus status with high specificity and sensitivity in both the original and validation cohorts.

The cohort comprised some 680 healthy bone marrow donors. Cohort members were all nominally healthy when sampled, although unrecorded immune exposures were likely present. The donor was CMV seropositive and was included in the group of 289 seropositive cohort members. A peripheral blood sample was provided by each donor, and peripheral blood mononuclear cells were used for TCR beta sequencing. Genomic DNA extraction from the blood cell samples was performed with the Qiagen DNeasy Blood Extraction Kit. The TCR sequence derives from a woman under 30 in good health and CMV-seropositive. The sample consisted of PBMCs. The rearrangement combines TRBV5-4 with TRBJ1-4, with TRBD1 identical over 10 junction bases. The CDR3 protein sequence reads: CASSPGQGLFF. The nucleotide sequence reads TGTGCCAGCAGCCCGGGACAGGGGCTGTTTTTT. The CDR3 plus the reference TRBV5-4 and TRBJ1-4 genes for the other parts give the full variable domain: ETGVTQSPTHLIKTRGQQVTLRCSSQSGHNTVSWYQQALGQGPQFIFQYYREEENGRGNFPPRFSGLQFPNYSSELNVNALELDDSALYLCASSPGQGLFFGSGTQLSVL.